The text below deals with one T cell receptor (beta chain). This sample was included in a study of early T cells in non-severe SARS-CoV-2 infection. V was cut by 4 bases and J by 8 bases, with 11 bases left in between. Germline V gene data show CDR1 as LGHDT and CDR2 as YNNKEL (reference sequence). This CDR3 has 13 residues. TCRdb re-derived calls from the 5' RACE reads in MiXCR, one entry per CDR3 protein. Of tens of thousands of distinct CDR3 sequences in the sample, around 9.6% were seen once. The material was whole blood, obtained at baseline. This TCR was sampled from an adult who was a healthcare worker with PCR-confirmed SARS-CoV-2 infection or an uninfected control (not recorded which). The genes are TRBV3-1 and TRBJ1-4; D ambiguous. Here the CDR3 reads CASSPPGLEKLFF. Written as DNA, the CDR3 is TGTGCCAGCAGCCCCCCGGGATTGGAAAAACTGTTTTTT.